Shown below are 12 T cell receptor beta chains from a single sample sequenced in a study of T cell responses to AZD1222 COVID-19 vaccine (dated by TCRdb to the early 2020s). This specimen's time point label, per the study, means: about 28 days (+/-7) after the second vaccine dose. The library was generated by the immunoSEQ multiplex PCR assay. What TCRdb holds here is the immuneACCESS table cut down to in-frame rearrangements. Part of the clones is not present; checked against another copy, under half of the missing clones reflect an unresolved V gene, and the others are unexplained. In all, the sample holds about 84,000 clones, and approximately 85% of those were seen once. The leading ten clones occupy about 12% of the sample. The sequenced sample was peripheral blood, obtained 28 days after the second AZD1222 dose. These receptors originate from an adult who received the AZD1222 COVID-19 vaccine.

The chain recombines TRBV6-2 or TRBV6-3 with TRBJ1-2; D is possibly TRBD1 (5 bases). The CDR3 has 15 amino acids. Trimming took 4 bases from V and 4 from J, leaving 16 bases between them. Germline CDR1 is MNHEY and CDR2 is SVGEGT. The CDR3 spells CASSSAGTDGYGYTF. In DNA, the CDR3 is TGTGCCAGCAGTTCGGCCGGGACGGACGGCTATGGCTACACCTTC.

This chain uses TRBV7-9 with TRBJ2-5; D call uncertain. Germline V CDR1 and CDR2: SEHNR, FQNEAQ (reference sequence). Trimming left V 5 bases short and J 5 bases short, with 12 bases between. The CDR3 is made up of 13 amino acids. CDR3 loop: CASSPGLRETQYF. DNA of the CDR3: TGTGCCAGCAGCCCCGGTCTCCGGGAGACCCAGTACTTC. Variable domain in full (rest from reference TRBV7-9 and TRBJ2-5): DTGVSQNPRHKITKRGQNVTFRCDPISEHNRLYWYRQTLGQGPEFLTYFQNEAQLEKSRLLSDRFSAERPKGSFSTLEIQRTEQGDSAMYLCASSPGLRETQYFGPGTRLLVL.

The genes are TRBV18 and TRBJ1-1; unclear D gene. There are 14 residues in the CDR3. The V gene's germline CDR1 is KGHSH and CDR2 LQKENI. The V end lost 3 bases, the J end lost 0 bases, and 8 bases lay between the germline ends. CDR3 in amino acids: CASSPAPMNTEAFF. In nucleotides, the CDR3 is TGTGCCAGCTCACCGGCACCCATGAACACTGAAGCTTTCTTT.

The CDR3 loop reads CSVEQRKRTGEAFF. CDR3 sequence (DNA): TGCAGCGTTGAGCAACGAAAGAGGACAGGGGAAGCTTTCTTT. The chain uses TRBV29-1 and TRBJ1-1; TRBD1 agrees at 8 bases. CDR3 length: 14 amino acids. V dropped 3 bases and J dropped 8; count of bases not matched to a gene: 11. Germline V lookup: CDR1 SQVTM, CDR2 ANQGSEA.

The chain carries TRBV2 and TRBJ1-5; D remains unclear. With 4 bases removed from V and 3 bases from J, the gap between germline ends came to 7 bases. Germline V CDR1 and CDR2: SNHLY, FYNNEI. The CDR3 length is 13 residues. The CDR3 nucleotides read TGTGCCAGCAGTGGTGAGTTCAATCAGCCCCAGCATTTT. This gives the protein CASSGEFNQPQHF.

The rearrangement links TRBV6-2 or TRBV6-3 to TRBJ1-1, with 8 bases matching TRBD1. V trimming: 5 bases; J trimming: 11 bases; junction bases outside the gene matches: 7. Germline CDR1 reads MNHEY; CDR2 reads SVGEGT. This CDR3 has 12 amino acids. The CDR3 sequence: CASSQQGVVAFF. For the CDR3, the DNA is TGTGCCAGCAGTCAACAGGGGGTCGTTGCTTTCTTT.

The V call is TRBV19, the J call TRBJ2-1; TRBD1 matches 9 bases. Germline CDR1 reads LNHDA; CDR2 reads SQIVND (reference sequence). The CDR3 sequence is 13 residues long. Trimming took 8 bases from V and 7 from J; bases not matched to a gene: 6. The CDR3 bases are TGTGCCAGTTCCCCTGGGACAGGGAATGAGCAGTTCTTC. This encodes CASSPGTGNEQFF.

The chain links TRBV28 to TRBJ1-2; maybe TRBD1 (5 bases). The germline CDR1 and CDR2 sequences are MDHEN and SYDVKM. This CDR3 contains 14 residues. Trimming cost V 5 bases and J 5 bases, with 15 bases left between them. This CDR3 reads CASSTWGGRYGYTF. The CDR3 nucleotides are TGTGCCAGCAGTACCTGGGGGGGTCGGTATGGCTACACCTTC.

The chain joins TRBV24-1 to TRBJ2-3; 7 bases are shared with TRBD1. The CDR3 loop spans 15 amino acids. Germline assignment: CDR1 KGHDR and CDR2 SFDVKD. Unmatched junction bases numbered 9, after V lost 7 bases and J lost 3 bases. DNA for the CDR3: TGTGCCACCAGCATCGAGGGGGCGCGGACAGATACGCAGTATTTT. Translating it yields CATSIEGARTDTQYF.

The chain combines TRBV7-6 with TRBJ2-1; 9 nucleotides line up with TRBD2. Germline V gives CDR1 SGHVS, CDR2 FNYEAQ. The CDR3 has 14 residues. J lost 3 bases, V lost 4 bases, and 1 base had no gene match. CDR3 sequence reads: CASSSSGNYNEQFF. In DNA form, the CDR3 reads TGTGCCAGCAGCTCTAGCGGGAACTACAATGAGCAGTTCTTC.

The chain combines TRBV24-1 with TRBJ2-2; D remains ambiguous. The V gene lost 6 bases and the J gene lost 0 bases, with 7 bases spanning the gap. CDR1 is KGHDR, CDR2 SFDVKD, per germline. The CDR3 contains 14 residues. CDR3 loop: CATSSHTNTGELFF. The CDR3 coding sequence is TGTGCCACCAGTAGCCATACGAACACCGGGGAGCTGTTTTTT.

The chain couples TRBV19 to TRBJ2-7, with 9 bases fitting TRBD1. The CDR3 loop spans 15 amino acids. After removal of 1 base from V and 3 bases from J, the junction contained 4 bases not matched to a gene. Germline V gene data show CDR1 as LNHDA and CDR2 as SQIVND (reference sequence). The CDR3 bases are TGTGCCAGTAGTATAGGTGGGACAGGGAGCTACGAGCAGTACTTC. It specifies CASSIGGTGSYEQYF.